The 5 T cell receptor beta chains reported below all come from one sample, sequenced in a study of cytomegalovirus exposure and HLA in healthy donors. The PCR made use of 60 Vbeta and 13 Jbeta primers. TCRdb keeps only in-frame clones here, not all; method: immunoSEQ multiplex PCR. The sample shows under 90,000 clones, around 80% of them seen only once. Sequencing was performed on PBMCs. The receptors shown here come from a man in his forties in good health and CMV-seronegative.

The rearrangement joins TRBV7-9 to TRBJ2-7; a weak D match, TRBD1 (5 bases). The ends were cut back, 1 base at V and 4 bases at J, with 11 bases in the middle. The germline gives CDR1 SEHNR, CDR2 FQNEAQ (reference sequence). This CDR3 region has 14 residues. This CDR3 is CASSLGVRGYEQYF. CDR3 nucleotides: TGTGCCAGCAGCTTAGGGGTTAGGGGATACGAGCAGTACTTC.

The V and J genes are TRBV18 and TRBJ2-3, with 11 bases fitting TRBD2. From germline, CDR1 is KGHSH and CDR2 LQKENI. This CDR3 region has 16 residues. The J segment lost 5 bases and the V segment lost 0 bases, leaving 4 bases of the junction unmatched. CDR3 nucleotides: TGTGCCAGCTCACCACCGACTAGCGGGAAAGGAGATACGCAGTATTTT. Residues: CASSPPTSGKGDTQYF.

The chain couples TRBV9 to TRBJ1-6; TRBD1 is a possible D gene (5 bases). V gave up 2 bases and J gave up 6 bases, with 9 bases separating them. CDR1 is SGDLS and CDR2 is YYNGEE in the germline V gene. The CDR3 extends over 14 amino acids. DNA for the CDR3: TGTGCCAGCAGCGTGGGGGAGGTTAATTCACCCCTCCACTTT. This translates into CASSVGEVNSPLHF.

This clone turned up a few times. The V and J genes are TRBV5-1 and TRBJ2-7, with TRBD1 identical over 7 bases. J gave up 6 bases and V 5 bases, and 14 bases lay outside the gene matches. Per the germline V gene, CDR1 is SGHRS and CDR2 is YFSETQ. The CDR3 spans 15 residues. The CDR3 here is CASRATGRPAREQYF. The CDR3 DNA follows: TGCGCCAGCAGAGCGACAGGGCGACCCGCTCGCGAGCAGTACTTC.

This clone was seen only a few times. The V call is TRBV9, the J call TRBJ2-3, with D hard to call. This CDR3 is built from 12 residues. The V end lost 5 bases, the J end lost 3 bases, and 7 bases lay between the germline ends. From germline, CDR1 is SGDLS and CDR2 YYNGEE. For the CDR3, the DNA is TGTGCCAGCAGACTTTCTACAGATACGCAGTATTTT. This translates into CASRLSTDTQYF.